The 11 T cell receptor beta chains given below trace back to one sample, sequenced in a study of post-analysis software for immune sequencing data. Notes on the study in general: Controls showed lower frequencies than patients for roughly five TRBV segments, and TRBV5-6, TRBV5-1 and TRBV20-1 were among these.

These receptors' antigens are unknown. Unique molecular identifiers were present in the TCR beta cDNA libraries. TCRdb analysed the PCR reads with MiXCR anew, one entry per CDR3 protein. The data show over 150,000 distinct CDR3 sequences, 30% seen once. Sequenced material: blood. The receptor set was obtained from a girl aged 5-17 years with multiple sclerosis.

The chain recombines TRBV3-1 with TRBJ2-1, with TRBD1 matching 8 bases. Germline V gives CDR1 LGHDT, CDR2 YNNKEL (reference sequence). Trimming cost V 0 bases and J 3 bases; bases outside gene matches: 4. The CDR3 runs 16 residues. In nucleotides, the CDR3 is TGTGCCAGCAGCCAAGATACAGGGGGTTTCTACAATGAGCAGTTCTTC. This gives the protein CASSQDTGGFYNEQFF.

This clonotype was seen ten or more times. The chain combines TRBV12-3 or TRBV12-4 with TRBJ2-1, with 11 bases lining up with TRBD1. The CDR3 spans 18 residues. V lost 6 bases and J lost 7; bases outside the gene matches: 17. CDR3 region: CASSPNLAIRDRGNEQFF. CDR3 DNA sequence: TGTGCCAGCAGCCCGAATCTGGCAATCCGGGACAGGGGGAATGAGCAGTTCTTC.

This clonotype was seen repeatedly, ten times or more. The genes are TRBV27 and TRBJ2-7, with D possibly TRBD2 on 5 matching bases. This CDR3 comprises 13 residues. The germline V gene encodes CDR1 MNHEY and CDR2 SMNVEV (reference sequence). Trimming removed 6 bases from V and 2 bases from J, with 11 bases in between. The CDR3 here is CASSRESPYEQYF. The CDR3 nucleotides read TGTGCCAGCAGCCGGGAATCTCCCTACGAGCAGTACTTC.

A note on this clonotype: This may arise from a read error, as a much more abundant clone is one base away. The chain carries TRBV7-9 and TRBJ2-1; 7 bases line up with TRBD2. V gave up 1 base and J gave up 12 bases; unmatched junction bases: 9. CDR1 is SEHNR, CDR2 FQNEAQ, per germline (reference sequence). CDR3 length equals 14 residues. The CDR3 coding sequence is TGTGCCAGCAGCTTAGTTGGGGGAGGGGATGGGCAGTTCTTC. This gives the protein CASSLVGGGDGQFF. Combining the CDR3 with reference TRBV7-9 and TRBJ2-1 gives the whole variable domain DTGVSQNPRHKITKRGQNVTFRCDPISEHNRLYWYRQTLGQGPEFLTYFQNEAQLEKSRLLSDRFSAERPKGSFSTLEIQRTEQGDSAMYLCASSLVGGGDGQFFGPGTRLTVL.

This chain joins TRBV5-5 and TRBJ2-1, with 8 bases fitting TRBD2. Germline V lookup: CDR1 SGHKS, CDR2 YYEKEE (reference sequence). This CDR3 is built from 16 residues. Trimming at V came to 2 bases and at J to 0 bases, leaving 4 bases not matched to a gene. CDR3 sequence reads: CASSFGSGISYNEQFF. CDR3 DNA: TGTGCCAGCAGCTTTGGTAGCGGGATCTCCTACAATGAGCAGTTCTTC.

This clonotype appeared a few times. The junction does not match germline at one end; this may be a read error. The V and J genes are TRBV12-3 or TRBV12-4 and TRBJ2-3; TRBD2 matches at 7 bases. This CDR3 has 14 amino acids. CDR3 DNA sequence: TGTGCCAGCAGTTTAATAGCGGGTTCAGATGCGCAGTATTTT. Amino acids: CASSLIAGSDAQYF.

V is TRBV9 and J is TRBJ2-3; 8 bases are shared with TRBD1. V was pared by 6 bases and J by 6 bases, with 9 bases of the junction left unmatched. Germline V gives CDR1 SGDLS, CDR2 YYNGEE. This CDR3 region has 14 residues. The CDR3: CASTKTGARDTQYF. The CDR3 DNA is TGTGCCAGCACCAAGACAGGGGCGAGGGATACGCAGTATTTT.

The gene calls are TRBV5-1 and TRBJ2-7, with 12 bases aligning to TRBD1. The germline CDR1 and CDR2 sequences are SGHRS and YFSETQ. The V segment lost 4 bases and the J segment 4 bases; nucleotides outside the gene matches: 6. The CDR3 spans 15 residues. The CDR3 DNA follows: TGCGCCAGCAGCGTGTCGGGACAGGGGGCTTACGAGCAGTACTTC. It specifies CASSVSGQGAYEQYF.

The rearrangement uses TRBV7-9 and TRBJ2-1; a possible D gene is TRBD2 (5 bases). V dropped 6 bases and J dropped 0 bases, with 12 bases sitting between them. The germline gives CDR1 SEHNR, CDR2 FQNEAQ (reference sequence). The CDR3 runs to 15 residues. The CDR3 spells CASSSGTSSYNEQFF. The CDR3 nucleotides read TGTGCCAGCAGTTCCGGAACTAGCTCCTACAATGAGCAGTTCTTC.

The sample holds a few counts of this clonotype. The J gene is TRBJ1-1, the V gene TRBV9; D unclear. Per germline, CDR1 SGDLS and CDR2 YYNGEE. The CDR3 runs to 16 residues. The V end was cut by 0 bases, the J end by 0 bases, with 12 bases between. In DNA form, the CDR3 reads TGTGCCAGCAGCGTAGGAGGCAGAAATATGAACACTGAAGCTTTCTTT. Its protein is CASSVGGRNMNTEAFF.

As concerns this clonotype: This may be a read error: a much more frequent sequence differs by one nucleotide. The chain uses TRBV5-5 and TRBJ2-7; TRBD1 aligns across 9 bases. CDR3 length equals 16 residues. V gave up 0 bases and J gave up 5 bases; unmatched junction bases: 9. CDR1 and CDR2 (germline): SGHKS, YYEKEE (reference sequence). In nucleotides, the CDR3 is TGTGCCAGCAGCTTGGAGGGGACAGGGATCGGCGACGAGCAGTACTTC. Its translation: CASSLEGTGIGDEQYF.